This T cell receptor beta chain stems from a study of OX40 agonist ivuxolimab in advanced cancers. Study details: Participants, 82.7% male, averaged about 56 years of age, ranging from roughly 20 to 79. Study-wide results and caveats: Mean expanded clone counts were higher in CD8+ than CD4+ T cells. Which antigen the expanded peripheral T cells recognized is unknown.

The CDR3 consists of 15 residues. Germline CDR1 KGHSH, CDR2 LQKENI. V lost 4 bases and J lost 2, with 13 bases in between. The data were produced by immunoSEQ multiplex PCR, yet TCRdb's version contains in-frame clones alone and is incomplete. This table holds 55,000 to 70,000 clones, 70% to 90% found once. Worth noting for this clone: The antigen remains unidentified.

This chain connects TRBV18 to TRBJ2-3, with a weak D call TRBD2 (5 bases). The sequencing here drew on CD4+ or CD8+ T cells sorted from blood, taken in a trial of the OX40 agonist ivuxolimab. The sequence was collected from an adult with an advanced solid tumor such as melanoma, head and neck, liver or kidney cancer. Written as DNA, the CDR3 is TGTGCCAGCTCACTTAGCGTCAGCCTCACAGATACGCAGTATTTT. Amino acid sequence: CASSLSVSLTDTQYF.